The source of this TCR beta chain is a study of cytomegalovirus exposure and HLA in healthy donors. PCR employed 60 Vbeta and 13 Jbeta primers. Repertoires were generated with immunoSEQ multiplex PCR, while TCRdb's copy carries only in-frame clones and drops some. The table shows around 170,000 clones, with more than 65% occurring only once. Whole-study findings and limits: Segments of the TCR beta V type were, in most cases, productive about 90% or about 30% of the time in an earlier analysis. Only CMV serostatus was available as immune exposure information.

From germline, CDR1 is SGDLS and CDR2 YYNGEE. The CDR3 contains 13 residues. V lost 4 bases and J lost 8, with 13 bases in between. Comments on this clone: Its antigen is unknown.

This TCR was sampled from a man in his fifties or sixties in good health and CMV-seropositive. The V gene is TRBV9, the J gene TRBJ2-1, with D possibly being TRBD2 (5 bases). The source material was PBMCs. The CDR3 is CASSSDWADEQFF. DNA of the CDR3: TGTGCCAGCAGCTCGGACTGGGCGGATGAGCAGTTCTTC. Full variable domain (remainder filled in from reference TRBV9 and TRBJ2-1): DSGVTQTPKHLITATGQRVTLRCSPRSGDLSVYWYQQSLDQGLQFLIQYYNGEERAKGNILERFSAQQFPDLHSELNLSSLELGDSALYFCASSSDWADEQFFGPGTRLTVL.